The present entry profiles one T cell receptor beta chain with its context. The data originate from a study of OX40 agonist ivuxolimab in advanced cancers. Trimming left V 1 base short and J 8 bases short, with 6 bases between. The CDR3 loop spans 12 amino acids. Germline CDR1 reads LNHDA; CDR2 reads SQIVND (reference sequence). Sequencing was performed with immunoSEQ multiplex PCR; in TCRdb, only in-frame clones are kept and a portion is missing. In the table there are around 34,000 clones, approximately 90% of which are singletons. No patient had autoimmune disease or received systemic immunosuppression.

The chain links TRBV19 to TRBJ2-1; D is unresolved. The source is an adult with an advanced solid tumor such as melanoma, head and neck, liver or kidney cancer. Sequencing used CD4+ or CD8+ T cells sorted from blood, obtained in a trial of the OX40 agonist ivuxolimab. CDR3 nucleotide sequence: TGTGCCAGTAGTATAGGTGGGTATGAGCAGTTCTTC. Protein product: CASSIGGYEQFF.